The 23 T cell receptor beta chains below were found in one sample sequenced in a study of breast tumors, draining lymph nodes, adjacent tissues. TCRdb re-derived calls from the multiplex PCR reads in MiXCR, one entry per CDR3 protein. The sample includes some 120,000 distinct CDR3 sequences, about 20% of them seen just once. Axillary draining lymph nodes of breast cancer patients supplied the node samples. Material: axillary lymph node tissue. Receptor source: a female donor with breast cancer. Some clones in this sample may be carry-over from other donors' samples.

The chain combines TRBV6-5 with TRBJ2-6, with unresolved D. CDR1 is MNHEY, CDR2 SVGAGI, per germline. The CDR3 loop spans 13 amino acids. The ends were cut back, 5 bases at V and 3 bases at J, with 5 bases in the middle. CDR3 in amino acids: CASSTVGANVLTF. The CDR3, as DNA: TGTGCCAGCAGTACAGTTGGGGCCAACGTCCTGACTTTC.

On this clonotype itself: It may be a read error: a sequence one base away is much more abundant. V usage is TRBV24-1 and J usage is TRBJ2-2; 8 bases map to TRBD1. Germline CDR1 reads KGHDR; CDR2 reads SFDVKD. The CDR3 consists of 15 residues. CDR3 coding DNA: TGTGCCACCAGTGATGACAGGGGTCCCGCCGGGGAGCTGTCTTTT. Translating gives CATSDDRGPAGELSF.

There are a few counts of this clonotype. Its ends do not fully match the called genes, so a read error is possible. The genes are TRBV12-3 or TRBV12-4 and TRBJ2-2; possibly TRBD2 for D (6 bases). This CDR3 spans 15 amino acids. The CDR3 DNA is TGTGCCGGCAGTCATAGCGGCGCTGGGACCGGGGAGCTGTTTTTT. This codes for CAGSHSGAGTGELFF.

This clonotype was recorded many times. The rearrangement links TRBV5-1 to TRBJ2-2; D is perhaps TRBD1 (5 bases). Germline CDR1 and CDR2: SGHRS and YFSETQ. V was clipped by 0 bases and J by 8 bases, with 11 bases between them. The CDR3 totals 14 residues. In DNA, the CDR3 is TGCGCCAGCAGCTTGGACATACCAGGGGGGGAGCTGTTTTTT. Amino acid sequence: CASSLDIPGGELFF.

The gene calls are TRBV2 and TRBJ2-1; D might be TRBD2 (6 bases). This CDR3 has 13 amino acids. Germline V gene data show CDR1 as SNHLY and CDR2 as FYNNEI. Trimming stripped 4 bases from V and 7 bases from J, with 11 bases between. CDR3 DNA sequence: TGTGCCAGCAGTGGGCAGGGAGGAAATGAGCAGTTCTTC. Amino acids: CASSGQGGNEQFF.

In this sample, this clonotype turned up many times. The DNA of the CDR3 is TGCGCCAGCAGTGACCGCGGCGCAGATACGCAGTATTTT. It yields the protein CASSDRGADTQYF. The chain has TRBV10-1 and TRBJ2-3; D gene unclear. The CDR3 has 13 amino acids. Trimming pared 3 bases from V and 4 bases from J, leaving 8 bases between. CDR1 and CDR2 from the germline V gene are WNHNN and SYGVQD (reference sequence).

Details on this clonotype: The junction departs from the called germline gene at one end, perhaps through a read error. The J gene is TRBJ2-1, the V gene TRBV9, with D unclear. This CDR3 is built from 16 residues. Germline V gives CDR1 SGDLS, CDR2 YYNGEE. The CDR3, as DNA: TGTGCCAGCGGCGTAGCCGTGAAGAGCTCCTACAATGAGCAGTTCTTC. This codes for CASGVAVKSSYNEQFF.

V is TRBV11-2 and J is TRBJ2-1; 7 bases are a match to TRBD2. Germline assignment: CDR1 SGHAT and CDR2 FQNNGV. Trimming removed 3 bases from V and 9 bases from J; junction bases left unmatched: 17. This CDR3 is built from 17 residues. The CDR3 protein is CASSFGEAGYRAGEQFF. DNA for the CDR3: TGTGCCAGCAGCTTCGGAGAAGCGGGATATCGGGCAGGTGAGCAGTTCTTC.

This clonotype showed up many times. CDR3 sequence: CASSLVGGVHQPQHF. In DNA form, the CDR3 reads TGTGCCAGCAGTTTAGTAGGGGGCGTTCATCAGCCCCAGCATTTT. The chain recombines TRBV12-3 or TRBV12-4 with TRBJ1-5; 7 bases fit TRBD1. The CDR3 has 15 residues. V shed 1 base and J 5 bases; nucleotides not matched to a gene: 5.

The chain uses TRBV9 and TRBJ2-5, with D possibly being TRBD2 (7 bases). Trimming shortened V by 7 bases and J by 5 bases, and 12 bases separated the two germline ends. The CDR3 is made up of 12 amino acids. Germline-derived CDR1 and CDR2 are SGDLS and YYNGEE. The CDR3 loop is CASRGGAETQYF. In DNA form, the CDR3 reads TGTGCCAGCCGAGGGGGGGCCGAGACCCAGTACTTC.

This clonotype was seen repeatedly, ten times or more. This chain uses TRBV19 with TRBJ2-5; D may be TRBD2 (6 bases). Germline V CDR1 and CDR2: LNHDA, SQIVND (reference sequence). V dropped 5 bases and J dropped 9 bases, with 19 bases sitting between them. The CDR3 loop spans 14 amino acids. In DNA form, the CDR3 reads TGTGCCAGTAGTCCAAACGGGATCCGCGGGGCCCAGTACTTC. It translates to CASSPNGIRGAQYF.

As concerns this clonotype: This may be a read error: a much more frequent sequence differs by one nucleotide. Because it lacks the conserved phenylalanine or tryptophan at the end, this CDR3 is likely a read error. The CDR3 region is CASSQRGTEGETQYL. CDR3 sequence (DNA): TGTGCCAGCAGCCAAAGGGGAACAGAGGGAGAGACCCAGTACCTC. J is TRBJ2-5 and V is TRBV3-1; D possibly matches TRBD1 or TRBD2 (5 bases each). CDR3 length equals 15 residues. V was clipped by 2 bases and J by 4 bases, with 14 bases between them. Germline V gene data show CDR1 as LGHDT and CDR2 as YNNKEL (reference sequence).

This clonotype was counted many times. CDR3: CAISESIGTSYNEQFF. CDR3 nucleotides: TGTGCCATCAGTGAGTCTATAGGGACTAGCTACAATGAGCAGTTCTTC. This sequence joins TRBV10-3 and TRBJ2-1; TRBD2 matches at 8 bases. Germline CDR1 and CDR2: ENHRY and SYGVKD. J gave up 3 bases and V 0 bases, and 4 bases lay outside the gene matches. The CDR3 sequence is 16 residues long.

This clonotype was observed many times. The rearrangement links TRBV3-1 to TRBJ2-5; possibly TRBD2 for D (6 bases). The germline gives CDR1 LGHDT, CDR2 YNNKEL (reference sequence). The V end lost 4 bases, the J end lost 2 bases, and 11 bases lay between the germline ends. There are 14 residues in the CDR3. The CDR3 DNA reads as TGTGCCAGCAGCCCGCTCGGGACTCAAGAGACCCAGTACTTC. Amino acids: CASSPLGTQETQYF.

This clonotype was observed many times. The chain is built from TRBV14 and TRBJ1-6; no clear D. Germline-derived CDR1 and CDR2 are SGHDN and FVKESK. This CDR3 spans 13 amino acids. V lost 4 bases and J 10 bases, leaving 11 bases between the germline ends. The DNA for the CDR3 is TGTGCCAGCAGCCCGAGAGGAGGCTCACCCCTCCACTTT. Residues: CASSPRGGSPLHF.

This clonotype showed up just once. One base away lies a much larger clone, so this may be a sequencing read error. This chain uses TRBV11-2 with TRBJ2-1; D not certain. Per germline, CDR1 SGHAT and CDR2 FQNNGV. Deletions cut 5 bases from V and 8 bases from J, with 16 bases between. This CDR3 contains 14 residues. The DNA for the CDR3 is TGTGCCAGCAGCCCCAGGTGGGCTAGGGATGAGCAGTTCTTC. This sequence encodes CASSPRWARDEQFF.

This clonotype was found many times. The chain couples TRBV19 to TRBJ1-2; D is ambiguous. V was pared by 10 bases and J by 5 bases, with 11 bases between. Germline lookup yields CDR1 LNHDA and CDR2 SQIVND (reference sequence). The CDR3 extends over 11 amino acids. In nucleotides, the CDR3 is TGTGCCACCACGGACTGGTATGGCTACACCTTC. The encoded protein is CATTDWYGYTF.

This clonotype was detected a few times. The chain employs TRBV10-1 and TRBJ1-1; tentatively, D is TRBD1 (5 bases). The CDR3 has 13 amino acids. Trimming pared 3 bases from V and 5 bases from J, leaving 10 bases between. Germline CDR1 reads WNHNN; CDR2 reads SYGVQD (reference sequence). The CDR3 is CASSDLRGTEAFF. As DNA, the CDR3 is TGCGCCAGCAGTGATTTAAGGGGAACTGAAGCTTTCTTT.

This clonotype was observed many times. The genes are TRBV20-1 and TRBJ1-2; 8 bases map to TRBD1. Germline V CDR1 and CDR2: DFQATT, SNEGSKA (reference sequence). V dropped 5 bases and J dropped 5; count of bases not matched to a gene: 7. This CDR3 has 13 amino acids. CDR3 sequence (DNA): TGCAGTGCTGAGCGGACAGGGACTTATGGCTACACCTTC. This codes for CSAERTGTYGYTF.

This clonotype has a count of ten or more. The rearrangement joins TRBV5-1 to TRBJ2-7; 10 nucleotides line up with TRBD1. The V gene end was trimmed by 4 bases and the J gene end by 7 bases; junction bases not matched to a gene: 8. Germline CDR1 is SGHRS and CDR2 is YFSETQ. This CDR3 has 14 amino acids. The CDR3 nucleotides read TGCGCCAGCAGCCCCGGGGGACAGGGGACGGAGCAGTACTTC. This sequence encodes CASSPGGQGTEQYF.

A remark on this clonotype: A read error may be the cause here, since a much bigger clone is one base away. This chain links TRBV6-6 with TRBJ1-5; tentative D call: TRBD1 (5 bases). The CDR3 contains 16 residues. Germline loops: CDR1 MNHNY, CDR2 SVGAGI (reference sequence). The CDR3 DNA follows: TGTGCCAGCACCTCGGGGCAGGGTACGAGCAATCGGCCCCAGCATTTT. Amino acids: CASTSGQGTSNRPQHF.

This clonotype was seen many times. The V and J genes are TRBV24-1 and TRBJ2-3; 7 bases align to TRBD1. The CDR3 sequence is 13 residues long. Germline-derived CDR1 and CDR2 are KGHDR and SFDVKD. With V trimmed by 11 bases and J by 5 bases, 9 bases remained unmatched. The CDR3 reads CAIFQGVGDTQYF. The CDR3 bases are TGTGCCATCTTCCAGGGGGTTGGAGATACGCAGTATTTT.

The table lists this clonotype with many counts. This CDR3 is CASSQDITGLQPQHF. CDR3 bases: TGCGCCAGCAGCCAAGATATTACAGGGCTTCAGCCCCAGCATTTT. The rearrangement uses TRBV4-1 and TRBJ1-5; maybe TRBD1 (6 bases). Trimming shortened V by 0 bases and J by 6 bases, and 12 bases separated the two germline ends. CDR3 length equals 15 residues. The germline gives CDR1 MGHRA, CDR2 YSYEKL.